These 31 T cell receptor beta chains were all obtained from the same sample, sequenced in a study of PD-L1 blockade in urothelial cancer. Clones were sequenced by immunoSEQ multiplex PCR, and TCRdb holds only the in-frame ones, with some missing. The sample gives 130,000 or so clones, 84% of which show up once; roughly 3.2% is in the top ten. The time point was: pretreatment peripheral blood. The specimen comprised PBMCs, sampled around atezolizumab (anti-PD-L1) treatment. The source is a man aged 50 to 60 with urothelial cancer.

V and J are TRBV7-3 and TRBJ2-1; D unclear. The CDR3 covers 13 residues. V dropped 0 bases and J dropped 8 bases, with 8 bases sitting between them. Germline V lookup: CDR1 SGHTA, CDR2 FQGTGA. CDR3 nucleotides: TGTGCCAGCAGCTTAACTGTCTTAGATGAGCAGTTCTTC. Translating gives CASSLTVLDEQFF.

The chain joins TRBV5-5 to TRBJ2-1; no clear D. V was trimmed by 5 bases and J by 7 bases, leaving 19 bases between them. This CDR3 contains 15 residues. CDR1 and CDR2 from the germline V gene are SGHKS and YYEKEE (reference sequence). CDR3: CASRYEFQTRNEQFF. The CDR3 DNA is TGTGCCAGCAGATACGAATTCCAAACACGAAATGAGCAGTTCTTC.

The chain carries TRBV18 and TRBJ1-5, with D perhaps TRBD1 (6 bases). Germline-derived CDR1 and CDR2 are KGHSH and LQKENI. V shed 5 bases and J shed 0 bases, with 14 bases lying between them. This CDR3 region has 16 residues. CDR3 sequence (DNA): TGTGCCAGCTCATACGGGACACCTTATAGCAATCAGCCCCAGCATTTT. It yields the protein CASSYGTPYSNQPQHF.

CDR3 loop: CASSDPRREQYF. DNA for the CDR3: TGTGCCAGCAGTGACCCTAGGCGCGAGCAGTACTTC. The gene calls are TRBV6-4 and TRBJ2-7; D is uncertain. V lost 2 bases, J lost 6 bases, and 8 bases lay in between. Germline V gene data show CDR1 as MRHNA and CDR2 as SNTAGT. The CDR3 has 12 amino acids.

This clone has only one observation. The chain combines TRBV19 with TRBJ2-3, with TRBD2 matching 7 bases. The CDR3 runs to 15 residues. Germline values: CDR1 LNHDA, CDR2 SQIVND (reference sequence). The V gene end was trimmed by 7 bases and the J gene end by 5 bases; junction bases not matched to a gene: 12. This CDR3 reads CASKRVSGNLDTQYF. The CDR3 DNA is TGTGCCAGTAAGAGGGTGAGCGGGAATCTAGATACGCAGTATTTT.

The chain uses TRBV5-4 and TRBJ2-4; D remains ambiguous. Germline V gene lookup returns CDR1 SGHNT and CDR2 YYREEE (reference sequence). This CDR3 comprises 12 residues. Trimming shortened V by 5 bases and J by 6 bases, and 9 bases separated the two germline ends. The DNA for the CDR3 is TGTGCCAGCAGTTTAGATCTAAACATTCAGTACTTC. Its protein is CASSLDLNIQYF.

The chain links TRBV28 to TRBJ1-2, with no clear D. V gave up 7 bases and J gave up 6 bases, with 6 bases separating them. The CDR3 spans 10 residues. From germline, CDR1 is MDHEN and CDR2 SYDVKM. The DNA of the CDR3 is TGTGCCAGCATGAGGAATGGCTACACCTTC. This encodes CASMRNGYTF.

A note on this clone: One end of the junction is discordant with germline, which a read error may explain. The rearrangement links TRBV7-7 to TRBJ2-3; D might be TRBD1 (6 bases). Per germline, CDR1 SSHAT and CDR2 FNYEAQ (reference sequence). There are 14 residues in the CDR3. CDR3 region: CASSPQGISDTQYF. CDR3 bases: TGTGCTAGCAGCCCTCAGGGGATATCCGATACGCAGTATTTT.

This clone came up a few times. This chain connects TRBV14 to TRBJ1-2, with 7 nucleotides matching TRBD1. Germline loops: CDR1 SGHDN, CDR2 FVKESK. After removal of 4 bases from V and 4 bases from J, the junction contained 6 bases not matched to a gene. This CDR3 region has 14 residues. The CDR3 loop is CASSPHRGSYGYTF. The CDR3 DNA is TGTGCCAGCAGCCCACACAGGGGCAGCTATGGCTACACCTTC.

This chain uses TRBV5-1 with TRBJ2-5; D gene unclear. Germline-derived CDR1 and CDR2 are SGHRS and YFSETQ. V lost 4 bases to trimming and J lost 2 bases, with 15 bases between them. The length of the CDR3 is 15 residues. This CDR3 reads CASSPLRPVQETQYF. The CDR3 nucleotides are TGCGCCAGCAGCCCTCTACGCCCGGTACAAGAGACCCAGTACTTC.

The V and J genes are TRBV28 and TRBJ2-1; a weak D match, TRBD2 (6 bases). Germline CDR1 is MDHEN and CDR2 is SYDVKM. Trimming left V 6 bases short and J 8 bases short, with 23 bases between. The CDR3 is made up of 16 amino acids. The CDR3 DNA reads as TGTGCCAGCAGCCCTCAGCGGGCAGGGAGTGGACATGAGCAGTTCTTC. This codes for CASSPQRAGSGHEQFF.

CDR3 residues: CASSFGGNSYNEQFF. The CDR3 region has the DNA TGTGCCAGCAGCTTTGGGGGGAACTCCTACAATGAGCAGTTCTTC. The chain recombines TRBV5-4 with TRBJ2-1; possibly TRBD2 for D (6 bases). The V gene's germline CDR1 is SGHNT and CDR2 YYREEE (reference sequence). V lost 2 bases to trimming and J lost 0 bases, with 9 bases between them. The CDR3 sequence is 15 residues long. Based on the CDR3 plus reference TRBV5-4 and TRBJ2-1, the full variable domain is ETGVTQSPTHLIKTRGQQVTLRCSSQSGHNTVSWYQQALGQGPQFIFQYYREEENGRGNFPPRFSGLQFPNYSSELNVNALELDDSALYLCASSFGGNSYNEQFFGPGTRLTVL.

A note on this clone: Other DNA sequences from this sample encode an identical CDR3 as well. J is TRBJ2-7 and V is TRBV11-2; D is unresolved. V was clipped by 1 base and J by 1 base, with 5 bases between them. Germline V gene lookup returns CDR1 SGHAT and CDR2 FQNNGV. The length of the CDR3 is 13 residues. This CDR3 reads CASSLGQSYEQYF. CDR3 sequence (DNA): TGTGCCAGCAGCTTAGGCCAGTCCTACGAGCAGTACTTC. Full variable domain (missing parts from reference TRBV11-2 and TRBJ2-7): EAGVAQSPRYKIIEKRQSVAFWCNPISGHATLYWYQQILGQGPKLLIQFQNNGVVDDSQLPKDRFSAERLKGVDSTLKIQPAKLEDSAVYLCASSLGQSYEQYFGPGTRLTVT.

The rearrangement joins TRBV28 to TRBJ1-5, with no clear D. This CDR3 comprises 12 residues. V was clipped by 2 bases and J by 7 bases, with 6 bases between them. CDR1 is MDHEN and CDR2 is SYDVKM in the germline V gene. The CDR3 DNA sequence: TGTGCCAGCAGTTTAGGTGGCCAGCCCCAGCATTTT. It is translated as CASSLGGQPQHF.

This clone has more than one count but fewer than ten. This CDR3 is CASSPSTQDNSPLHF. The CDR3 nucleotides are TGCGCCAGCAGCCCATCGACGCAGGATAATTCACCCCTCCACTTT. V usage is TRBV5-1 and J usage is TRBJ1-6; D remains ambiguous. Trimming removed 4 bases from V and 5 bases from J, with 13 bases in between. Germline CDR1 reads SGHRS; CDR2 reads YFSETQ. The CDR3 has 15 residues.

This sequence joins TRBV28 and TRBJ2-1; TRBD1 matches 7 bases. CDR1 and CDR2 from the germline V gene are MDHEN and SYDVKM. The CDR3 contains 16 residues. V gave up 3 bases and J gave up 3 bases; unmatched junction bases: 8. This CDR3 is CASSLTGTLLYNEQFF. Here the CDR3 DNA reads TGTGCCAGCAGTTTGACAGGGACGCTTCTCTACAATGAGCAGTTCTTC.

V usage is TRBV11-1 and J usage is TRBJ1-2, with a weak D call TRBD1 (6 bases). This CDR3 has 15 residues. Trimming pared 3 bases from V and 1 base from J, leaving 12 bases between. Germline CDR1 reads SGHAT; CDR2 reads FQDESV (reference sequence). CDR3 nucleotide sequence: TGTGCCAGCAGCTTTTCGACAGGCCTTAACTATGGCTACACCTTC. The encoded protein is CASSFSTGLNYGYTF.

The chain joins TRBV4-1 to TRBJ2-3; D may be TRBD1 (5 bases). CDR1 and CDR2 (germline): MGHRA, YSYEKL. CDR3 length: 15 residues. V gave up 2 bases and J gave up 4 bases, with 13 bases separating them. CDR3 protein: CASSQSQGSADTQYF. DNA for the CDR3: TGCGCCAGCAGCCAATCTCAGGGTTCCGCAGATACGCAGTATTTT.

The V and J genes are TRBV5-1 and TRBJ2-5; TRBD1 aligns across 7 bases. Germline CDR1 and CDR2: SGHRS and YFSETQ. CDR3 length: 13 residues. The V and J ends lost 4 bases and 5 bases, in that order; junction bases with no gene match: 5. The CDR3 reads CASSQNRGETQYF. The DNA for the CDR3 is TGCGCCAGCAGCCAAAACAGGGGTGAGACCCAGTACTTC.

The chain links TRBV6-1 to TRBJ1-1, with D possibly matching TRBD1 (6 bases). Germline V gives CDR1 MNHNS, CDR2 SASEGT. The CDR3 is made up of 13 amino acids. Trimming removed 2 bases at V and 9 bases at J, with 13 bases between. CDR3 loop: CASSELRQGKAFF. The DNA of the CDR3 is TGTGCCAGCAGTGAATTGAGGCAGGGGAAAGCTTTCTTT.

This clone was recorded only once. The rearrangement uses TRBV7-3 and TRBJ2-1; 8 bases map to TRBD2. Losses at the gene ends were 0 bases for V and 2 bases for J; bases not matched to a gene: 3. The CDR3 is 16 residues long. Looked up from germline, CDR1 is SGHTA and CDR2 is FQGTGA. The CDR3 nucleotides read TGTGCCAGCAGCTTAACTGGTAGCGGGACCTACAATGAGCAGTTCTTC. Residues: CASSLTGSGTYNEQFF.

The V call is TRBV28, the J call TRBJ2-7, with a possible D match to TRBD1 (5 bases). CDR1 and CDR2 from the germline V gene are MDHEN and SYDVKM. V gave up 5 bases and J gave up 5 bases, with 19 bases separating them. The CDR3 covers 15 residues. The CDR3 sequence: CASSERTRPKHEQYF. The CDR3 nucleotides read TGTGCCAGCAGTGAGAGGACACGGCCCAAACACGAGCAGTACTTC.

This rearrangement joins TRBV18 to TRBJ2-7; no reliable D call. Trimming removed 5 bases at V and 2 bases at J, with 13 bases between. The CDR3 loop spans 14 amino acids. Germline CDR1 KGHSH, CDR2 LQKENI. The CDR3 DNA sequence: TGTGCCAGCTCAGAGCCGACTCGACCCTACGAGCAGTACTTC. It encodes CASSEPTRPYEQYF.

DNA of the CDR3: TGTGCCAGCTCACCGCATGAGGCGCAGTATTTT. This gives the protein CASSPHEAQYF. The chain has TRBV18 and TRBJ2-3; unclear D gene. V was trimmed by 3 bases and J by 10 bases, leaving 8 bases between them. CDR1 and CDR2 (germline): KGHSH, LQKENI. CDR3 length equals 11 residues. The variable domain in full, completed from reference TRBV18 and TRBJ2-3, reads NAGVMQNPRHLVRRRGQEARLRCSPMKGHSHVYWYRQLPEEGLKFMVYLQKENIIDESGMPKERFSAEFPKEGPSILRIQQVVRGDSAAYFCASSPHEAQYFGPGTRLTVL.

The CDR3 nucleotides read TGTGCCAGCAGCCTGGGGGACAGGGGGACTGAAGCTTTCTTT. Protein: CASSLGDRGTEAFF. The genes are TRBV9 and TRBJ1-1; 11 nucleotides align to TRBD1. V shed 4 bases, J shed 5 bases, and the junction held 4 bases outside the gene matches. This CDR3 is 14 amino acids long. The germline V gene has CDR1 SGDLS and CDR2 YYNGEE. The variable domain in full, with the rest retrieved from reference TRBV9 and TRBJ1-1, is DSGVTQTPKHLITATGQRVTLRCSPRSGDLSVYWYQQSLDQGLQFLIQYYNGEERAKGNILERFSAQQFPDLHSELNLSSLELGDSALYFCASSLGDRGTEAFFGQGTRLTVV.

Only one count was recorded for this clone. Written as DNA, the CDR3 is TGTGCCAGCAGAAGAGACCAGGGGACTGAGCAGTTCTTC. This encodes CASRRDQGTEQFF. V and J are TRBV2 and TRBJ2-1; tentatively, D is TRBD1 (6 bases). The CDR3 is 13 residues long. Trimming left V 6 bases short and J 9 bases short, with 15 bases between. The V gene's germline CDR1 is SNHLY and CDR2 FYNNEI.

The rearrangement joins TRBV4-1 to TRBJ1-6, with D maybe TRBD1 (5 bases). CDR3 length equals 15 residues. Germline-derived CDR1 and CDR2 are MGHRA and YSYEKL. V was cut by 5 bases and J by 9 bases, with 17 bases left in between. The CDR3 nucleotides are TGCGCCAGCAGCTCCTACGGGGGGGGAATTTCACCCCTCCACTTT. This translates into CASSSYGGGISPLHF.

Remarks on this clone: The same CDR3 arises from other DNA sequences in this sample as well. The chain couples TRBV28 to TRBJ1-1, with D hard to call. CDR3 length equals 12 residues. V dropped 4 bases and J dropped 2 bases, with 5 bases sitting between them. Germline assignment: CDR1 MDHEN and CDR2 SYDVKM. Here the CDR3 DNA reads TGTGCCAGCAGTTGGCTTAACACTGAAGCTTTCTTT. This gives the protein CASSWLNTEAFF.

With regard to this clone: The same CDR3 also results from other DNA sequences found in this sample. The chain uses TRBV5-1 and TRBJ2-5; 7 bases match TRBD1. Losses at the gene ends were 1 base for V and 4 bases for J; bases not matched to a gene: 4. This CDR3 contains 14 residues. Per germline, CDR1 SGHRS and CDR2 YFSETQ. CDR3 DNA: TGCGCCAGCAGCTTGCAGGGGGTTGGAGAGACCCAGTACTTC. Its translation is CASSLQGVGETQYF.

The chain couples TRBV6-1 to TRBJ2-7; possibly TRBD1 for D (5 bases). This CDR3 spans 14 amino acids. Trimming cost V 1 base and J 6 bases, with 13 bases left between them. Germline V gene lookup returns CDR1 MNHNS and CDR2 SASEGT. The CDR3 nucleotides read TGTGCCAGCAGTGAAGGGGCAGGGCGAAGCGAGCAGTACTTC. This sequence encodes CASSEGAGRSEQYF.

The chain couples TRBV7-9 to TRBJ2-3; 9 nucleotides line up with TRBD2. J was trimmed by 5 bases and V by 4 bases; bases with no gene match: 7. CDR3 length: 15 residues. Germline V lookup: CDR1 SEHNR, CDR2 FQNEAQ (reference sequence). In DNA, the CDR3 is TGTGCCAGCAGCTCCAAGCGGGAGGCGGTAGATACGCAGTATTTT. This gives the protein CASSSKREAVDTQYF.